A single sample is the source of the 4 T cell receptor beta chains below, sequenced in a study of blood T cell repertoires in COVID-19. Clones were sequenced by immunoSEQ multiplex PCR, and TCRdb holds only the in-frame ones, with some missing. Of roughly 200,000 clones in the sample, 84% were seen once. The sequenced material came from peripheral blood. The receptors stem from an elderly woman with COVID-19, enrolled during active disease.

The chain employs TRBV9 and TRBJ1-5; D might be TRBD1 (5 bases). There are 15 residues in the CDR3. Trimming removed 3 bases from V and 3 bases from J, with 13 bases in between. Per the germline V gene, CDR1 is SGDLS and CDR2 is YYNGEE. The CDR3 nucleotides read TGTGCCAGCAGCGCCGATGACAGATACAATCAGCCCCAGCATTTT. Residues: CASSADDRYNQPQHF.

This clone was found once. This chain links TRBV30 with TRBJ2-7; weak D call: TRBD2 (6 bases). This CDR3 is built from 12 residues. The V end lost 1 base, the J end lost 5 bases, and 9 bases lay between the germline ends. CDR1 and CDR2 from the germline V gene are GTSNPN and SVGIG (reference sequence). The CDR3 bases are TGTGCCTGGAGTGGGCGGGGAGACGAGCAGTACTTC. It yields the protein CAWSGRGDEQYF.

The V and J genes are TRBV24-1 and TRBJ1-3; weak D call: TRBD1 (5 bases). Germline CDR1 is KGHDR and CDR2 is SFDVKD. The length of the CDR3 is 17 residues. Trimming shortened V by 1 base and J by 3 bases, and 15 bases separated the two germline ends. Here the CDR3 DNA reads TGTGCCACCAGTGATTTCGCCCCGGGGACTGGTGGAAACACCATATATTTT. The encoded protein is CATSDFAPGTGGNTIYF.

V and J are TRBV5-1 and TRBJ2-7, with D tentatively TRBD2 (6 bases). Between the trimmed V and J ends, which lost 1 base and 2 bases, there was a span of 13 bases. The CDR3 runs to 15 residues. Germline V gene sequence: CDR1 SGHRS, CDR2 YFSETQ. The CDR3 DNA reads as TGCGCCAGCAGCTTGTCCTCCTCGGGGGCCTACGAGCAGTACTTC. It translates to CASSLSSSGAYEQYF.